This entry is about one T cell receptor beta chain. Its antigen is unidentified. This sample was taken from a study of PD-1 blockade in mismatch repair-deficient tumors. V lost 1 base to trimming and J lost 4 bases, with 16 bases between them. The germline V gene has CDR1 SGHDN and CDR2 FVKESK. The CDR3 is made up of 17 amino acids. Time point described: identical roughly 10-day culture without peptide (control). Three pembrolizumab responders had their TCRs sequenced. Each of six or seven ELISpot-reactive candidate peptides was used for roughly 11-day stimulation. Using immunoSEQ multiplex PCR, the repertoire was profiled, and TCRdb retains in-frame clones only, with some absent. The sample holds around 14,000 clones, just over 85% seen once. Study outcomes and limitations: Tumor-resident clones, often absent from pretreatment blood, expanded after pembrolizumab and then contracted.

The sample here was cells cultured in vitro, taken from a patient treated with pembrolizumab. The clonotype originates from an adult with mismatch repair-deficient cancer. The rearrangement uses TRBV14 and TRBJ2-2, with unresolved D. CDR3 protein: CASSQGWVHLGTGELFF. CDR3 DNA: TGTGCCAGCAGCCAAGGTTGGGTCCACCTGGGCACCGGGGAGCTGTTTTTT.